This T cell receptor beta chain came from a study of blood T cell repertoires in COVID-19. Background on the study: Both acute and convalescent COVID-19 samples were obtained from the United States, Italy and Spain.

Generated by immunoSEQ multiplex PCR, the TCRdb table keeps only in-frame clones and is missing some. Altogether some 13,000 clones are present, 65% to 90% being singletons, with the ten largest covering roughly 51%. CDR1 and CDR2 (germline): MGHRA, YSYEKL. CDR3 size: 15 residues. Trimming took 6 bases from V and 3 from J; bases not matched to a gene: 6. The chain uses TRBV4-1 and TRBJ2-2; TRBD2 matches at 8 bases. This clonotype was obtained from an elderly man with acute or convalescent COVID-19. The sample taken for sequencing was peripheral blood. The CDR3 loop is CASRGERGYTGELFF. DNA of the CDR3: TGCGCCAGCAGGGGCGAGCGGGGGTACACCGGGGAGCTGTTTTTT.